This note documents a single T cell receptor (beta chain) sequence. The data stem from a study of blood T cell repertoires in COVID-19. Study-wide context: Material from acute and convalescent COVID-19 was sourced from the United States, Italy and Spain. T cells, B-cell-depleted T cells, or PBMCs provided the cDNA or gDNA that served as material.

The CDR3 runs 15 residues. V gave up 7 bases and J gave up 2 bases, with 19 bases separating them. The germline V gene has CDR1 SQVTM and CDR2 ANQGSEA. Authors' methods: Researchers report that nucleated cell counts were estimated from reference gene primer amplification. TCRdb's table, derived via immunoSEQ multiplex PCR, lists solely in-frame clones and lacks some. For V, J and clone size, that table is used; D and trimming come from the DNA. The sample includes some 200,000 clones, approximately 80% of them seen just once. The sample comprised peripheral blood. This sequence joins TRBV29-1 and TRBJ2-3; D may be TRBD2 (6 bases). The receptor comes from a woman of 80 years or more with acute or convalescent COVID-19. The CDR3 is CSAGVGTYATDTQYF. The CDR3 nucleotides read TGCAGCGCCGGGGTAGGGACTTATGCCACAGATACGCAGTATTTT.